This T cell receptor (beta chain) was profiled in a study of cytomegalovirus exposure and HLA in healthy donors. Turning to the study itself: Within an early data release were roughly 83 million unique TCRs drawn from HLA-typed donors. Clustering assigned 81% of the roughly 430 genotyped donors to the Caucasian-associated ancestry cluster.

V dropped 3 bases and J dropped 0 bases, with 12 bases sitting between them. CDR1 is MNHEY, CDR2 SMNVEV, per germline (reference sequence). The CDR3 has 16 amino acids. This clone was seen only a few times. Its antigen remains unidentified. It was with 60 Vbeta and 13 Jbeta primers that the PCR ran. Here immunoSEQ multiplex PCR was the method, and the copy in TCRdb shows in-frame clones only, minus some. The data hold fewer than 150,000 clones, with over 60% observed a single time. General study findings and limits: Earlier analysis looked at TCR beta V segments, and most were productive about 87% or about 30% of the time. TCR beta sequences reportedly predicted most subjects' HLA-A and HLA-B alleles accurately.

The receptor comes from a man in his forties in good health and CMV-seropositive. Sample: PBMCs. The chain combines TRBV27 with TRBJ1-3; D remains unclear. CDR3 sequence reads: CASSFTQASSGNTIYF. CDR3 DNA: TGTGCCAGCAGTTTTACCCAGGCAAGCTCTGGAAACACCATATATTTT.